This T cell receptor beta chain was observed in a study of blood T cells in healthy people across ages. General observations from the study: Roughly linear age-related decline in beta diversity appeared, significant by age roughly 40. The study regarded diversity estimates from one million T cells as underestimates.

Aged about 6 to 90, donors were systemically healthy Caucasians from Russia. In each sample, at least 6.5 million PBMCs were isolated. A second about 6 to 12 cycle PCR used barcoded and J-beta primers. From the 5' RACE reads, TCRdb called clonotypes with MiXCR, one entry per CDR3 protein. The sample holds 800,000 to 900,000 distinct CDR3 sequences, roughly 60% seen once. Germline V gene lookup returns CDR1 MDHEN and CDR2 SYDVKM. CDR3 length: 16 amino acids. Germline trimming cut 4 bases from V and 3 bases from J; bases unmatched to any gene: 12. As for this clonotype: Its antigen remains unknown.

The sequence was collected from a man aged 25 to 40 in good health. J is TRBJ2-7 and V is TRBV28, with 7 bases aligning to TRBD1. Sequenced sample: blood. The CDR3 region is CASSSHAGTAYYEQYF. The CDR3 region has the DNA TGTGCCAGCAGTTCGCACGCCGGGACAGCGTACTACGAGCAGTACTTC.